The clone carrying this TCR beta chain turned up a few times. The antigen is not known. Germline CDR1 and CDR2: WNHNN and SYGVQD (reference sequence). V dropped 6 bases and J dropped 6; count of bases not matched to a gene: 15. CDR3 length: 16 residues. The entry originates in a study of vaccination and CD4 T cells after COVID-19. Study at large: Post-vaccination specimens were collected at a median of around 72 days following dose two (range 14 to 241). Cells were stimulated with overlapping spike peptide pools from SARS-CoV-2, HCoV-NL63, HCoV-OC43 and HCoV-229E.

Treatment meaning: roughly 10-day PBMC culture with coronavirus spike peptide pools or control peptides (ViraFEST assay). ViraFEST used peptide pools to expand antigen-specific T cells and subsequently sequenced their TCRs. Healthy people who got the vaccine had never had SARS-CoV-2 infection, since nucleocapsid antibodies came back negative before and after vaccination. CD4+ T cells that had been cultured provided DNA sequenced with the Oncomine TCR Beta short-read assay. TCRdb passed the PCR reads through MiXCR, listing each CDR3 protein once. The profile covers approximately 22,000 distinct CDR3 sequences, with about 38% appearing a single time and roughly 20% taken by the ten largest.

The TCR originated in a human donor who received a COVID-19 vaccine. The chain has TRBV10-1 and TRBJ2-3, with 7 bases matching TRBD2. Material: CD4+ T cells from blood, cultured in vitro, obtained before SARS-CoV-2 vaccination. As DNA, the CDR3 is TGCGCCAGCAGCATGTCTAGCGGCGGACTAAAGGATACGCAGTATTTT. This gives the protein CASSMSSGGLKDTQYF.